This T cell receptor beta chain was found in a study of cytotoxic CD8 clonotypes in ibrutinib-treated CLL. General study results and limits: Clonality at baseline surpassed age-matched healthy donors and tracked circulating CD8+ T-cell counts. Clonality was higher at ibrutinib response and returned toward baseline at progression.

This table comes from immunoSEQ multiplex PCR, and its TCRdb copy is limited to in-frame clones, with some not included. The sample has about 140,000 clones, about three quarters seen once. Germline V gene sequence: CDR1 MNHEY, CDR2 SVGAGI. The V and J ends lost 2 bases and 8 bases respectively, with 9 bases between them. The CDR3 extends over 12 amino acids. As for this clone: Its antigen is unknown.

The sequence derives from a human donor with chronic lymphocytic leukemia. This specimen was PBMCs, taken after 24 months of ibrutinib treatment. This chain links TRBV6-5 with TRBJ1-2, with D maybe TRBD1 (6 bases). DNA for the CDR3: TGTGCCAGCAGTTACGGGGGCGCGGGCTACACCTTC. Its translation: CASSYGGAGYTF.